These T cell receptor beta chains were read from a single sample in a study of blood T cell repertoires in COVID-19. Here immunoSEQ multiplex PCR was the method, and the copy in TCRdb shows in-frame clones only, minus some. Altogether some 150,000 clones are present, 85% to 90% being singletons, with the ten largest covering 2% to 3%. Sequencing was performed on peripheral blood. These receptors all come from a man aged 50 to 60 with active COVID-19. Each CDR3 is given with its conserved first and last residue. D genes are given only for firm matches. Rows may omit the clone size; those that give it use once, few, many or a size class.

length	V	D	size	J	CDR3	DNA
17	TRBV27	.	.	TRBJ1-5	CASRPGTGGSSNQPQHF	TGTGCCAGCAGGCCGGGGACGGGAGGATCTAGCAATCAGCCCCAGCATTTT
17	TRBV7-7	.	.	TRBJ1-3	CASSFNGAFSSGNTIYF	TGTGCCAGCAGCTTTAATGGAGCCTTCAGCTCTGGAAACACCATATATTTT
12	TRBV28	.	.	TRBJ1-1	CASSLGQLEAFF	TGTGCCAGCAGTTTAGGGCAGCTTGAAGCTTTCTTT
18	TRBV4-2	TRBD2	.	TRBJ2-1	CASSQGTSVASSYNEQFF	TGTGCCAGCAGCCAAGGCACTAGCGTCGCTAGCTCCTACAATGAGCAGTTCTTC
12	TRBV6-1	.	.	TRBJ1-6	CASSDTTRTLHF	TGTGCCAGCAGTGACACAACACGAACCCTCCACTTT
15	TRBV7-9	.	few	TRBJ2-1	CASSLESGTKREQFF	TGTGCCAGCAGCTTAGAATCTGGAACTAAACGTGAGCAGTTCTTC
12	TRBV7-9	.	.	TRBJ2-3	CASSSLGDTQYF	TGTGCCAGCAGCTCCCTCGGTGATACGCAGTATTTT
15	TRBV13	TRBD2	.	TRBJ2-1	CASSLVALAGGEQFF	TGTGCCAGCAGCTTAGTTGCACTAGCGGGGGGGGAGCAGTTCTTC
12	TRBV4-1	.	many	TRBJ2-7	CASSQPQGQQYF	TGCGCCAGCAGCCAACCCCAGGGCCAGCAGTACTTC
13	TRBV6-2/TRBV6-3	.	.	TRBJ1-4	CASSSSLNEKLFF	TGTGCCAGCAGTTCAAGCCTTAATGAAAAACTGTTTTTT
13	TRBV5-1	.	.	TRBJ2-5	CASRQEGAETQYF	TGCGCCAGCAGGCAAGAAGGGGCGGAGACCCAGTACTTC
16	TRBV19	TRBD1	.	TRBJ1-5	CASTLGWRTGIQPQHF	TGTGCCAGTACCTTAGGGTGGAGGACAGGGATTCAGCCCCAGCATTTT
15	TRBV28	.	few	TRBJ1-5	CASSTGSGINQPQHF	TGTGCCAGCAGCACAGGGTCAGGAATCAATCAGCCCCAGCATTTT
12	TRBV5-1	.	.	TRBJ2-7	CASSLADSYLIF	TGCGCCAGCAGCTTGGCCGATTCCTATCTGATTTTC
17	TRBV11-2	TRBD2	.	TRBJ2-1	CASSLRWGGSSYNEQFF	TGTGCCAGCAGCTTAAGGTGGGGGGGGAGCTCCTACAATGAGCAGTTCTTC
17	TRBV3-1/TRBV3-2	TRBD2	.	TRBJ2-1	CASSLRRGGTTYNEQFF	TGTGCCAGCAGCCTACGCCGCGGGGGAACGACCTACAATGAGCAGTTCTTC
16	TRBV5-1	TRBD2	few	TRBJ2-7	CASSSREESGSYEQYF	TGCGCCAGCAGCTCCCGGGAGGAGTCGGGCTCCTACGAGCAGTACTTC
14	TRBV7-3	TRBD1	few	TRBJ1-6	CASSSGTGVSPLHF	TGTGCCAGCAGCTCCGGGACAGGGGTTTCACCCCTCCACTTT
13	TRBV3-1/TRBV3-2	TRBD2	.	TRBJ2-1	CASSFSGGYEQFF	TGTGCCAGCAGCTTTAGCGGGGGCTATGAGCAGTTCTTC
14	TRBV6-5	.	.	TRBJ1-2	CASSYSEFIQGYTF	TGTGCCAGCAGTTACTCGGAGTTTATACAAGGCTACACCTTC
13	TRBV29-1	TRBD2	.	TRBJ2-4	CSVEVAGGDIQYF	TGCAGCGTTGAGGTTGCCGGGGGGGACATTCAGTACTTC
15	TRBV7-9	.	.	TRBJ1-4	CASSPWDWGDEKLFF	TGTGCCAGCAGCCCGTGGGACTGGGGGGACGAAAAACTGTTTTTT
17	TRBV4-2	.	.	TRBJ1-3	CASSQAGGTASGNTIYF	TGTGCCAGCAGCCAAGCCGGAGGGACTGCCTCTGGAAACACCATATATTTT
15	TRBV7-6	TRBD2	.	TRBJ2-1	CASSLTTSGDNEQFF	TGTGCCAGCAGCTTGACGACTAGCGGCGACAATGAGCAGTTCTTC
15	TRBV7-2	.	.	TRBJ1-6	CASSSQGLLNSPLHF	TGTGCCAGCAGCTCCCAGGGACTTTTAAATTCACCCCTCCACTTT
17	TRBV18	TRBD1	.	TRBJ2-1	CASSRLGQGANGNEQFF	TGTGCCAGCTCACGGTTAGGACAGGGGGCAAATGGGAATGAGCAGTTCTTC
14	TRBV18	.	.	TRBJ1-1	CASSPLGKYTEAFF	TGTGCCAGCTCCCCCCTTGGCAAGTACACTGAAGCTTTCTTT
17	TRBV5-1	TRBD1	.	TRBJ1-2	CASRRLTGGGLSYGYTF	TGCGCCAGCAGGCGGCTAACAGGGGGCGGACTGTCTTATGGCTACACCTTC
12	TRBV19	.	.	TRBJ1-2	CATLQGNYGYTF	TGTGCCACCCTCCAGGGTAACTATGGCTACACCTTC
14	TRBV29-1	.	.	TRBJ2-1	CSVIRWSSYNEQFF	TGCAGCGTTATTCGCTGGAGCTCCTACAATGAGCAGTTCTTC
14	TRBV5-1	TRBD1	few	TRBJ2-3	CASSPGQGSDTQYF	TGCGCCAGCAGCCCGGGACAGGGGTCAGATACGCAGTATTTT
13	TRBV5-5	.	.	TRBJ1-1	CASSLRQNTEAFF	TGTGCCAGCAGCTTGAGACAGAACACTGAAGCTTTCTTT
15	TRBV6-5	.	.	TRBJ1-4	CASRSDRLTYEKLFF	TGTGCCAGCAGAAGTGACAGGCTGACTTATGAAAAACTGTTTTTT